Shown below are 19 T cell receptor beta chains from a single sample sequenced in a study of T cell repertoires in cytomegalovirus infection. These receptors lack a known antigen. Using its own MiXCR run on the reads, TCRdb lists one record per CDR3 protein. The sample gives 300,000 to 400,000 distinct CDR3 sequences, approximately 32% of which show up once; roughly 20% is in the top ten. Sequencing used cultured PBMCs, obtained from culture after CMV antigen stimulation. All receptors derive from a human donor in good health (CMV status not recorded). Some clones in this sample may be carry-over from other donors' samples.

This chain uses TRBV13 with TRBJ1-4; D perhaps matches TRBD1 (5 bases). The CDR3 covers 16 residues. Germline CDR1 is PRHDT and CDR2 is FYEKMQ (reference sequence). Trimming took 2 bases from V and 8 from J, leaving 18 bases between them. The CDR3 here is CASSLTRGEGLEKLFF. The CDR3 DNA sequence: TGTGCCAGCAGCTTAACGAGGGGCGAGGGATTGGAAAAACTGTTTTTT.

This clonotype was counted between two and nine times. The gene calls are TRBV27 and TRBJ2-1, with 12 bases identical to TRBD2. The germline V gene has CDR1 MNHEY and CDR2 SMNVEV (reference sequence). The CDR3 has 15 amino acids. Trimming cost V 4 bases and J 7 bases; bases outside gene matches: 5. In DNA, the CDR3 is TGTGCCAGCAGTTCCGGACTAGCGGGGAGGAATGAGCAGTTCTTC. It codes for CASSSGLAGRNEQFF.

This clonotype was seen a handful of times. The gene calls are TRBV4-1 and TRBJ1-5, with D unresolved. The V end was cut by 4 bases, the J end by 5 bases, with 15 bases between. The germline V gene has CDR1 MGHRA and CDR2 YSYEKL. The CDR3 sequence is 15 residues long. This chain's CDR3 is CASSRSNSGYQPQHF. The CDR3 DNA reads TGCGCCAGCAGCCGATCCAACTCGGGGTATCAGCCCCAGCATTTT.

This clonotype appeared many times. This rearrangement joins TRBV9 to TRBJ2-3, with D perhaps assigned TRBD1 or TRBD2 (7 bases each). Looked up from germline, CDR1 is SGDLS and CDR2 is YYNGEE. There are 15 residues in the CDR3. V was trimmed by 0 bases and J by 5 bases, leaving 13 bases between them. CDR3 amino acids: CASSVAGGAGDTQYF. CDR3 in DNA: TGTGCCAGCAGCGTAGCAGGGGGGGCTGGAGATACGCAGTATTTT.

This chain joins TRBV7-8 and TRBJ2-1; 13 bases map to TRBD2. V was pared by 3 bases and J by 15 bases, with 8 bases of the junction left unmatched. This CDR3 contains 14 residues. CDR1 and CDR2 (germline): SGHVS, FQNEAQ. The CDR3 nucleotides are TGTGCCAGCAGCTTGCGCGGACTAGCGGGAGTAGGGTTCTTC. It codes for CASSLRGLAGVGFF.

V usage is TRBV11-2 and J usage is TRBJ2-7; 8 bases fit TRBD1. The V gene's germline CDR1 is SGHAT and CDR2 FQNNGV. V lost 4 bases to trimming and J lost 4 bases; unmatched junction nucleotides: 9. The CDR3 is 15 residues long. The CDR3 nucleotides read TGTGCCAGCAGCTACCGGACAGGGAAAGAGTACGAGCAGTACTTC. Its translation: CASSYRTGKEYEQYF.

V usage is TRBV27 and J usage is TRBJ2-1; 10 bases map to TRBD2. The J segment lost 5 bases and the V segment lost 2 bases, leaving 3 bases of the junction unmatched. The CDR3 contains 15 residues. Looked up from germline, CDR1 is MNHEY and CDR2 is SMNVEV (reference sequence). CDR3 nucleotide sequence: TGTGCCAGCAGTTTAGTCACTAGCGGGGACAATGAGCAGTTCTTC. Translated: CASSLVTSGDNEQFF.

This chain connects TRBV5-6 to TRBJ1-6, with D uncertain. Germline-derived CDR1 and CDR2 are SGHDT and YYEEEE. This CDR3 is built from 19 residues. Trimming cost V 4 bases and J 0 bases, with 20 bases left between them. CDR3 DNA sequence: TGTGCCAGCAGCACAAAATCATGGACGGTTAGCTCCTATAATTCACCCCTCCACTTT. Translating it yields CASSTKSWTVSSYNSPLHF.

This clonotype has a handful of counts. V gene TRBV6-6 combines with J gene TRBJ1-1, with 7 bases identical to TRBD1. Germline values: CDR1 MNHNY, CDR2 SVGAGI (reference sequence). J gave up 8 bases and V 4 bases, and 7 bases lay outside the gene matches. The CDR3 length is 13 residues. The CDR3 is CASSLQRDSEAFF. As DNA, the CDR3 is TGTGCCAGCAGTTTACAACGGGACAGCGAAGCTTTCTTT.

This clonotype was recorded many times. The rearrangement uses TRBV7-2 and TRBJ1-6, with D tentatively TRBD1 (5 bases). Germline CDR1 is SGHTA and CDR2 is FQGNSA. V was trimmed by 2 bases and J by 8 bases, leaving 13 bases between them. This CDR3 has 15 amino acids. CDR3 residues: CASSLYIQGDSPLHF. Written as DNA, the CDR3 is TGTGCCAGCAGCTTATATATCCAGGGCGATTCACCCCTCCACTTT.

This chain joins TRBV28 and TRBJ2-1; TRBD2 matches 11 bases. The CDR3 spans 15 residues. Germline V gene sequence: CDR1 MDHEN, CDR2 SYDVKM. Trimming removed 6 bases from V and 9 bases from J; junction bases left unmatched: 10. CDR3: CASRYIAGGPIEQFF. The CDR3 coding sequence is TGTGCCAGCAGATACATAGCGGGAGGGCCGATTGAGCAGTTCTTC.

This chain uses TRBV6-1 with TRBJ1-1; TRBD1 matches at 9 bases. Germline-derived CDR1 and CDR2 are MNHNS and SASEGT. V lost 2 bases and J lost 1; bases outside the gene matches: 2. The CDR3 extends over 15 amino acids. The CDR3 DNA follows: TGTGCCAGCAGTGAATTGGACAGGGGGAACACTGAAGCTTTCTTT. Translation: CASSELDRGNTEAFF.

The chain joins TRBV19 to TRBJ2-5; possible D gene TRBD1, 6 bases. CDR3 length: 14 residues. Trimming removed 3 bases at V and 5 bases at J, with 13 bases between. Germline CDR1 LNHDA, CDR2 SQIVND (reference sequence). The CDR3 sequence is CASSIGPQGETQYF. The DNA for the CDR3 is TGTGCCAGTAGTATCGGGCCCCAGGGGGAGACCCAGTACTTC. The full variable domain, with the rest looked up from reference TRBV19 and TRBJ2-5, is DGGITQSPKYLFRKEGQNVTLSCEQNLNHDAMYWYRQDPGQGLRLIYYSQIVNDFQKGDIAEGYSVSREKKESFPLTVTSAQKNPTAFYLCASSIGPQGETQYFGPGTRLLVL.

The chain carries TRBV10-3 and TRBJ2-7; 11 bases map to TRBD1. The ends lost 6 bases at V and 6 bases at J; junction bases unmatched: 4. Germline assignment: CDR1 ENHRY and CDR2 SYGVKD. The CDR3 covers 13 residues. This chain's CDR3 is CAISGQGASEQYF. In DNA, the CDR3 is TGTGCCATCAGCGGACAGGGGGCTAGCGAGCAGTACTTC.

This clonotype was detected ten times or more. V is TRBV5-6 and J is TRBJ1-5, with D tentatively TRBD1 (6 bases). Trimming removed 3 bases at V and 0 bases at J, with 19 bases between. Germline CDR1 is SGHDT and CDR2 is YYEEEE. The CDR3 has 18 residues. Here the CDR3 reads CASSSYRTASYSNQPQHF. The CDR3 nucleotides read TGTGCCAGCAGCTCCTACCGGACAGCCTCGTATAGCAATCAGCCCCAGCATTTT.

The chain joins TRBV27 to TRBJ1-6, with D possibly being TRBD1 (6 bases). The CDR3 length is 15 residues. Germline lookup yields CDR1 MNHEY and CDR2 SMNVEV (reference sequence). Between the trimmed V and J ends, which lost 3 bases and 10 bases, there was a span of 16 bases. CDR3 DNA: TGTGCCAGCAGTTTCTCTTGGCAGGGGAGATCACCCCTCCACTTT. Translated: CASSFSWQGRSPLHF.

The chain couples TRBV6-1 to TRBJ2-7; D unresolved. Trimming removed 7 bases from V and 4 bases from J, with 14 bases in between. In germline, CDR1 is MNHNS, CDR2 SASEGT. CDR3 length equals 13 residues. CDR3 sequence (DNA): TGTGCCAGCAAAGAAGCAAGAGATTACGAGCAGTACTTC. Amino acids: CASKEARDYEQYF.

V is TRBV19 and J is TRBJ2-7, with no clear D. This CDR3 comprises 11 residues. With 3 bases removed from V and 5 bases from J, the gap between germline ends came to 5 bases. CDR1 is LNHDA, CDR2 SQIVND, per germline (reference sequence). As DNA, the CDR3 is TGTGCCAGTAGTATGGCGGACGAGCAGTACTTC. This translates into CASSMADEQYF.

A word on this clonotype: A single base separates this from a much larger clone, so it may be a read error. DNA for the CDR3: TGTGCCAGCAGCTTAGTGCGGCAGGGGAGGACCGGGGAGCTGTTTTTT. Residues: CASSLVRQGRTGELFF. V and J are TRBV7-8 and TRBJ2-2; D possibly uses TRBD1 or TRBD2 (6 bases each). The V end was cut by 1 base, the J end by 5 bases, with 14 bases between. Germline loops: CDR1 SGHVS, CDR2 FQNEAQ. The CDR3 is 16 residues long.